The entry below describes one T cell receptor (beta chain). Its cognate antigen is unknown. The data were obtained in a study of neoadjuvant anti-PD-1 for oral cavity cancer. Background on the study: Nivolumab at 3 mg/kg was mostly given biweekly, three to four doses, pre-surgery. Patients without progression received a fourth nivolumab dose around day 43, then surgical resection on days 50-56.

Whole-study findings and limits: Only three patients per response group were TCR-analyzed; validation needed.

Repertoires were generated with immunoSEQ multiplex PCR, while TCRdb's copy carries only in-frame clones and drops some. The sample contains around 14,000 clones, less than 80% of which appear only once. As for time point: after neoadjuvant nivolumab, at surgical resection. The receptor's source is a person aged 35-79 years with oral cavity squamous cell carcinoma. The sample was PBMCs, taken after nivolumab (anti-PD-1) treatment.

CDR3 sequence reads: CASSVLASSYNEQFF. CDR3 DNA sequence: TGTGCCAGCAGCGTATTAGCGAGCTCCTACAATGAGCAGTTCTTC. The rearrangement links TRBV9 to TRBJ2-1; D perhaps matches TRBD2 (5 bases). Looked up from germline, CDR1 is SGDLS and CDR2 is YYNGEE. Trimming cost V 1 base and J 0 bases, with 8 bases left between them. The CDR3 extends over 15 amino acids.